This T cell receptor beta chain originates from a study of monozygotic twins with inflammatory bowel disease. Researchers collected about 2.5 ml of blood per donor. The CDR3 spans 16 residues. The UMIs carried a 6-nucleotide sample barcode, and they were added by template switching. Using TCRalpha and TCRbeta cDNA, the researchers carried out two nested PCRs that lasted around 15 and 9 cycles. Using the 5' RACE reads, TCRdb records one entry per CDR3 protein without DNA. The sample table includes 110,000 or so distinct CDR3 sequences. The clonotype was recovered from a human donor with ulcerative colitis or Crohn's disease, or a healthy co-twin of an affected twin (not recorded which). Material: blood. This rearrangement joins TRBV12-3 or TRBV12-4 to TRBJ1-3; the TRBD1 assignment by TCRdb is unverifiable without DNA. The CDR3 here is CASSLAATVAGNTIYF.